These 7 T cell receptor beta chains share one sample of origin, sequenced in a study of T cells in localized non-small cell lung cancer. Libraries were prepared by immunoSEQ multiplex PCR; TCRdb keeps only in-frame clonotypes and omits some of them. This sample yields roughly 38,000 clones, of which 85% to 90% are seen a single time; 6.5% to 9% belongs to the top ten. Source: peripheral blood, taken before any cancer treatment. Receptor source: a woman between 18 and 49 years old with stage III lung adenocarcinoma.

The chain recombines TRBV6-1 with TRBJ2-1; 7 bases match TRBD2. This CDR3 contains 15 residues. CDR1 and CDR2 (germline): MNHNS, SASEGT. V lost 2 bases, J lost 7 bases, and 8 bases stayed unmatched. The CDR3 sequence is CASSERWGGPNEQFF. The CDR3 region has the DNA TGTGCCAGCAGTGAACGGTGGGGGGGTCCGAATGAGCAGTTCTTC.

This clone was counted a few times. The chain links TRBV19 to TRBJ1-5; 9 bases fit TRBD1. The CDR3 has 14 residues. Germline V gene data show CDR1 as LNHDA and CDR2 as SQIVND (reference sequence). V was clipped by 4 bases and J by 2 bases; unmatched bases: 0. As DNA, the CDR3 is TGTGCCAGTAGTAGGACAGGGGGCAATCAGCCCCAGCATTTT. Translation: CASSRTGGNQPQHF.

The chain carries TRBV5-1 and TRBJ2-7; D unresolved. V was trimmed by 3 bases and J by 2 bases, leaving 9 bases between them. Germline CDR1 and CDR2: SGHRS and YFSETQ. CDR3 length: 13 residues. The CDR3 DNA reads TGCGCCAGCAGCTCCGATCTAACCTACGAGCAGTACTTC. Amino acid sequence: CASSSDLTYEQYF.

The chain is built from TRBV7-9 and TRBJ1-4; no reliable D call. The CDR3 is 14 residues long. V was pared by 5 bases and J by 7 bases, with 14 bases between. Germline assignment: CDR1 SEHNR and CDR2 FQNEAQ (reference sequence). CDR3 nucleotide sequence: TGTGCCAGCAGCAGCGGGGTCGCAGGTGAAAAACTGTTTTTT. Encoded protein: CASSSGVAGEKLFF.

The J gene is TRBJ1-1, the V gene TRBV14; 8 bases map to TRBD1. The germline V gene encodes CDR1 SGHDN and CDR2 FVKESK. Trimming removed 1 base from V and 5 bases from J; junction bases left unmatched: 6. The CDR3 has 15 residues. CDR3 nucleotide sequence: TGTGCCAGCAGCCAAGCAACAGGGGGTGGGACTGAAGCTTTCTTT. Its translation is CASSQATGGGTEAFF.

This clone was seen a handful of times. The rearrangement joins TRBV6-6 to TRBJ1-6; possible D gene TRBD1, 5 bases. Germline V lookup: CDR1 MNHNY, CDR2 SVGAGI (reference sequence). V lost 2 bases to trimming and J lost 8 bases, with 10 bases between them. There are 14 residues in the CDR3. Here the CDR3 DNA reads TGTGCCAGCAGTTACGGGGGAAGAGATTCACCCCTCCACTTT. Encoded protein: CASSYGGRDSPLHF.

The chain is built from TRBV4-2 and TRBJ2-6; D call uncertain. Germline V gene data show CDR1 as LGHNA and CDR2 as YNFKEQ. The V end lost 3 bases, the J end lost 1 base, and 10 bases lay between the germline ends. The CDR3 is made up of 16 amino acids. The CDR3 protein is CASSHLDQSGANVLTF. DNA for the CDR3: TGTGCCAGCAGCCACTTGGACCAGTCTGGGGCCAACGTCCTGACTTTC.